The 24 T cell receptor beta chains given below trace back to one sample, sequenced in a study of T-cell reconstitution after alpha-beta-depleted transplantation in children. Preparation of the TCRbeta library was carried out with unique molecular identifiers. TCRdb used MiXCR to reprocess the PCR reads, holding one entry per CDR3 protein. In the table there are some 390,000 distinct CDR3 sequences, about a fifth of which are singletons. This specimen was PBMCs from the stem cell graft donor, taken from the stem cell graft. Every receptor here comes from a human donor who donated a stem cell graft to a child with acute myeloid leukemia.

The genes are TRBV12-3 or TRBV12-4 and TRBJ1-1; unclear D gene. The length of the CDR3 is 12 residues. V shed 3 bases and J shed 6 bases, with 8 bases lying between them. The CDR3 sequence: CASSFGVAEAFF. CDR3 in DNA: TGTGCCAGCAGTTTTGGTGTGGCTGAAGCTTTCTTT.

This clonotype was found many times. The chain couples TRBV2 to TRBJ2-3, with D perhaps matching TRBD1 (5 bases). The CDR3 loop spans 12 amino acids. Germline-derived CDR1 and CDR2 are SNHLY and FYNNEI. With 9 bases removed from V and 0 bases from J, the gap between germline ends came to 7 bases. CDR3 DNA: TGTGCCAGAGGGGCTAGCACAGATACGCAGTATTTT. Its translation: CARGASTDTQYF. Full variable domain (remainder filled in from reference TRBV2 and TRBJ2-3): EPEVTQTPSHQVTQMGQEVILRCVPISNHLYFYWYRQILGQKVEFLVSFYNNEISEKSEIFDDQFSVERPDGSNFTLKIRSTKLEDSAMYFCARGASTDTQYFGPGTRLTVL.

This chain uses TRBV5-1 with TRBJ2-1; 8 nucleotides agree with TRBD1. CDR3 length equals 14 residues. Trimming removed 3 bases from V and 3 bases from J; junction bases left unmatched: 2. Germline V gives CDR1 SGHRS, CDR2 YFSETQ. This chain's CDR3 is CASSYGQGYNEQFF. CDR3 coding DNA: TGCGCCAGCAGCTACGGACAGGGCTACAATGAGCAGTTCTTC.

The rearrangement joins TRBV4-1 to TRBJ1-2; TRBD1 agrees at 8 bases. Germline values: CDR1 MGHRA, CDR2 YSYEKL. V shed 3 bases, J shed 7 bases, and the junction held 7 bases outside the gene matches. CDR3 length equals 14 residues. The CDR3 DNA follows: TGCGCCAGCAGCCAGCGACAGGGGAACGGTGGCTACACCTTC. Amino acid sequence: CASSQRQGNGGYTF.

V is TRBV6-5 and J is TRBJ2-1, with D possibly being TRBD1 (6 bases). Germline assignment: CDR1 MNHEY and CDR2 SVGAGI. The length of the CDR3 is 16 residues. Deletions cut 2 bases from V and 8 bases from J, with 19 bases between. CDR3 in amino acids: CASSYRQVSGYHEQFF. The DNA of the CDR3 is TGTGCCAGCAGTTACCGACAGGTCTCGGGTTATCATGAGCAGTTCTTC.

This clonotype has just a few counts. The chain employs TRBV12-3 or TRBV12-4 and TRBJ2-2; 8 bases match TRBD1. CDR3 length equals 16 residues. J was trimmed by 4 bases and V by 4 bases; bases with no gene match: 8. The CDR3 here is CASSSQGARSTGELFF. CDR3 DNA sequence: TGTGCCAGCAGTTCTCAGGGGGCACGCTCCACCGGGGAGCTGTTTTTT.

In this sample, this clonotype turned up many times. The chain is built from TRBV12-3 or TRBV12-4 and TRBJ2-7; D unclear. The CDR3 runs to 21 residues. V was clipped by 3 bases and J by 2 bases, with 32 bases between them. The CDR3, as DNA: TGTGCCAGCAGTTTCCCTAGGAAGGTTCGGCTCGTGTCTACACTTACCTACGAGCAGTACTTC. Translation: CASSFPRKVRLVSTLTYEQYF.

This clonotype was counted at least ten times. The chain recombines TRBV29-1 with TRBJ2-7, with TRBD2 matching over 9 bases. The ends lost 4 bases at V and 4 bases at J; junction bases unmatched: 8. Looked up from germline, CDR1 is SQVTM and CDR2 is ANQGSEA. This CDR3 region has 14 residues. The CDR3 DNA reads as TGCAGCGTTGTTTTGCGGGAGGGCATGTACGAGCAGTACTTC. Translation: CSVVLREGMYEQYF.

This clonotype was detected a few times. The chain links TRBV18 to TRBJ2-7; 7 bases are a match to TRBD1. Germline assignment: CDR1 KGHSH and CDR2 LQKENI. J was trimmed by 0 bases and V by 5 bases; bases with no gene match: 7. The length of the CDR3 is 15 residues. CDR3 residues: CASSLGQSPSYEQYF. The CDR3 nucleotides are TGTGCCAGCTCATTGGGACAGTCCCCCTCCTACGAGCAGTACTTC.

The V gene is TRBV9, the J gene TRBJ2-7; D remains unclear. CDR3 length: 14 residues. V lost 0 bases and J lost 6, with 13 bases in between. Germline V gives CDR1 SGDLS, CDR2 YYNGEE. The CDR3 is CASSVASLVGEQYF. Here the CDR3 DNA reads TGTGCCAGCAGCGTAGCTTCCCTAGTTGGCGAGCAGTACTTC.

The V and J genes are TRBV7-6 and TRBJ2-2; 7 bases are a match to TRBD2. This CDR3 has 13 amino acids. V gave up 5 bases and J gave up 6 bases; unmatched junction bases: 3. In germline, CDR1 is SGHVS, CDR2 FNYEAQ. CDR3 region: CASSQSGAGELFF. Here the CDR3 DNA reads TGTGCCAGCAGCCAAAGCGGGGCCGGGGAGCTGTTTTTT.

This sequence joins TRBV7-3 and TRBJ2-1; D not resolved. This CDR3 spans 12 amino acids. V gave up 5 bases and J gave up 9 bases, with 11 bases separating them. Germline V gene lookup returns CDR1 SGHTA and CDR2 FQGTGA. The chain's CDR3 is CASSPSSGEQFF. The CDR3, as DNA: TGTGCCAGCAGCCCGAGTTCGGGTGAGCAGTTCTTC.

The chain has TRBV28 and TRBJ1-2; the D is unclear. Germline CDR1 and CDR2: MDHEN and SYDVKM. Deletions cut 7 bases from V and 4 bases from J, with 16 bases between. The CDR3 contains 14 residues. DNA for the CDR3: TGTGCCAGCACCCCAAGGACGGAAATCTATGGCTACACCTTC. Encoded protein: CASTPRTEIYGYTF.

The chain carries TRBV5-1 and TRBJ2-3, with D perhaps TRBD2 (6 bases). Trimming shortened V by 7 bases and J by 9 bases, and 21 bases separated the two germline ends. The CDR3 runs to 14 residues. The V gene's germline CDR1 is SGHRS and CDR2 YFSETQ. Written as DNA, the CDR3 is TGCGCCAGCCATTCGGGACTCTCGGCATCAACGCAGTATTTT. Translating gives CASHSGLSASTQYF.

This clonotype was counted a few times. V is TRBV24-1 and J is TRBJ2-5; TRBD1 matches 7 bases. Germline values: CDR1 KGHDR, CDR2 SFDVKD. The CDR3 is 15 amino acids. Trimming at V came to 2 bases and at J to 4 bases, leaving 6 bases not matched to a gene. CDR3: CATSDSGTARETQYF. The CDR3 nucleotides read TGTGCCACCAGTGATTCCGGGACAGCGAGAGAGACCCAGTACTTC.

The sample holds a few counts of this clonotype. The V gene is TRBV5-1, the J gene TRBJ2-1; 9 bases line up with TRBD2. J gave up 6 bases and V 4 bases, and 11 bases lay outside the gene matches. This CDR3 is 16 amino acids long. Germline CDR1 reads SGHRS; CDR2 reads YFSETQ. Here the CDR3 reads CASSPYLVAGVNEQFF. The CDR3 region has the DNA TGCGCCAGCAGCCCCTACCTAGTAGCGGGAGTCAATGAGCAGTTCTTC.

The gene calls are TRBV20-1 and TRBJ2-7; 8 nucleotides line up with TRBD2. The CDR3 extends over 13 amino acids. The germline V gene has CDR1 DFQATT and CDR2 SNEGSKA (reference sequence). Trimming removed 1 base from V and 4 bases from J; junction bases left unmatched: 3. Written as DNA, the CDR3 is TGCAGTGCTAGAGTTAGCGGGGTGTACGAGCAGTACTTC. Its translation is CSARVSGVYEQYF.

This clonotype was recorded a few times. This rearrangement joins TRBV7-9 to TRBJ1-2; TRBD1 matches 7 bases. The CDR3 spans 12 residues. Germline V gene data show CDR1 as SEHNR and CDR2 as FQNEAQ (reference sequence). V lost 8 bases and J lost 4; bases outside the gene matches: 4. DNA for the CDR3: TGTGCCAGCCCCGGGACAGTCTATGGCTACACCTTC. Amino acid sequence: CASPGTVYGYTF.

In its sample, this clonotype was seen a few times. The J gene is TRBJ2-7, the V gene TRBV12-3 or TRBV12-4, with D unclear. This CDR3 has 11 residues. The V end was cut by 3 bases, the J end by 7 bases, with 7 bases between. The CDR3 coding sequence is TGTGCCAGCAGTTTTTTGGAGGAGCAGTACTTC. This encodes CASSFLEEQYF.

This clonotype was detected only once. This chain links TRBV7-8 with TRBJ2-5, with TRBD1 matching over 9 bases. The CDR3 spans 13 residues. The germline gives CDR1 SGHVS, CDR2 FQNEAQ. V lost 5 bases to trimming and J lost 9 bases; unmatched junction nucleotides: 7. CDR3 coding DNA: TGTGCCAGCAGCACCACAGGGGGCCGAGCCCAGTACTTC. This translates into CASSTTGGRAQYF.

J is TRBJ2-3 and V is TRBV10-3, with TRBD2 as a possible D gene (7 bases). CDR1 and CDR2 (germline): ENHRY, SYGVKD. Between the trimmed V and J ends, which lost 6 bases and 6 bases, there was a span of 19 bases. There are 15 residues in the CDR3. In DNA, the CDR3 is TGTGCCATCAGAGCAGGGGCGGGAGTTTCCGATACGCAGTATTTT. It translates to CAIRAGAGVSDTQYF.

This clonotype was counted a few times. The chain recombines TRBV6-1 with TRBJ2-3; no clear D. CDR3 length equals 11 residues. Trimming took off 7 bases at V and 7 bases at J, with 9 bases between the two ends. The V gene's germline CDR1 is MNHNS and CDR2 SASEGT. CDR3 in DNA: TGTGCCAGCACCGACGGCTATACGCAGTATTTT. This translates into CASTDGYTQYF.

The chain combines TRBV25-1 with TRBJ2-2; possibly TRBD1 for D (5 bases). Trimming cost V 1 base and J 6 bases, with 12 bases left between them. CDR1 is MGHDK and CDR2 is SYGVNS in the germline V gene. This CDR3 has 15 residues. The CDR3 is CASSEWGTKPGELFF. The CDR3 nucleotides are TGTGCCAGCAGTGAATGGGGCACCAAACCCGGGGAGCTGTTTTTT.

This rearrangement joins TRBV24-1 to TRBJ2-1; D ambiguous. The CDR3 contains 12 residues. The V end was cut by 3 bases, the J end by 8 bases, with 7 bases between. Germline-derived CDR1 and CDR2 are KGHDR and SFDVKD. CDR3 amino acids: CATSDKRDEQFF. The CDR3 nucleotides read TGTGCCACCAGTGATAAAAGGGATGAGCAGTTCTTC.